This TCR beta chain is from a study of blood T cell repertoires in COVID-19. In the study overall: The United States, Italy and Spain were the sources of the acute and convalescent COVID-19 samples. T cells, B-cell-depleted T cells, or PBMCs supplied cDNA or gDNA.

Germline-derived CDR1 and CDR2 are SGHRS and YFSETQ. This CDR3 comprises 14 residues. The V and J ends lost 4 bases and 5 bases, in that order; junction bases with no gene match: 7. Original processing notes: Amplification of reference gene primers provided the estimated nucleated cell counts. This table comes from immunoSEQ multiplex PCR, and its TCRdb copy is limited to in-frame clones, with some not included. The D gene and trimming were derived from the DNA, and the V and J assignments and clone size from that table. The data hold some 220,000 clones, with around 84% observed a single time. This clone was found once.

The TCR was taken from a man aged 50 to 60 with active or convalescent COVID-19. The sequenced material came from peripheral blood. The chain has TRBV5-1 and TRBJ2-7; TRBD1 matches at 9 bases. CDR3 protein: CASSIGQGYHEQYF. CDR3 DNA: TGCGCCAGCAGCATAGGACAGGGGTACCACGAGCAGTACTTC.